The 24 T cell receptor beta chains given below trace back to one sample, sequenced in a study of blood T cell repertoires in COVID-19. Data came from immunoSEQ multiplex PCR; TCRdb stores just in-frame clones and leaves some out. The data contain around 80,000 clones, around 80% of them singletons. The sequenced material came from peripheral blood. These receptors came from a man aged 55 to 70 with acute or convalescent COVID-19.

The CDR3 is CASSIGRQGNFQETQYF. The CDR3 DNA reads as TGTGCCAGTAGTATAGGGAGACAGGGGAATTTCCAGGAGACCCAGTACTTC. The J gene is TRBJ2-5, the V gene TRBV19; 8 bases align to TRBD1. Looked up from germline, CDR1 is LNHDA and CDR2 is SQIVND (reference sequence). Trimming cost V 1 base and J 5 bases; bases outside gene matches: 12. CDR3 length: 17 residues.

This rearrangement joins TRBV2 to TRBJ2-6, with 9 bases that match TRBD2. The CDR3 is made up of 19 amino acids. J gave up 0 bases and V 7 bases, and 13 bases lay outside the gene matches. Germline CDR1 is SNHLY and CDR2 is FYNNEI. CDR3 sequence reads: CASTGGSGRGISGANVLTF. The CDR3 DNA follows: TGTGCCAGCACCGGGGGTAGCGGGAGAGGGATCTCTGGGGCCAACGTCCTGACTTTC.

The chain joins TRBV4-1 to TRBJ2-2; 16 bases are a match to TRBD2. CDR1 is MGHRA, CDR2 YSYEKL, per germline. With 5 bases clipped from V and 4 bases from J, the junction kept 10 bases outside the gene matches. The CDR3 has 19 amino acids. This CDR3 reads CASSDALGLAGGRTGELFF. Written as DNA, the CDR3 is TGCGCCAGCAGCGACGCGCTGGGACTAGCGGGGGGGCGCACCGGGGAGCTGTTTTTT.

The chain employs TRBV3-1 (or the pseudogene TRBV3-2) and TRBJ2-7; D is perhaps TRBD2 (6 bases). V lost 7 bases and J 9 bases, leaving 22 bases between the germline ends. The germline gives CDR1 LGHDT, CDR2 YNNKEL (reference sequence). The CDR3 spans 14 residues. CDR3 residues: CASTLSGVLGGQYF. In DNA, the CDR3 is TGTGCCAGCACCCTATCTGGAGTCCTCGGGGGGCAGTACTTC.

There are a few counts of this clone. The chain's CDR3 is CASSPNRGPGEKLFF. As DNA, the CDR3 is TGTGCCAGCAGCCCGAACAGGGGGCCAGGGGAAAAACTGTTTTTT. The J gene is TRBJ1-4, the V gene TRBV5-5, with 9 bases lining up with TRBD1. CDR1 and CDR2 from the germline V gene are SGHKS and YYEKEE (reference sequence). The J segment lost 8 bases and the V segment lost 4 bases, leaving 9 bases of the junction unmatched. This CDR3 contains 15 residues.

The chain joins TRBV5-4 to TRBJ2-7, with TRBD1 matching over 11 bases. CDR1 and CDR2 from the germline V gene are SGHNT and YYREEE (reference sequence). This CDR3 has 17 residues. The V and J ends lost 0 bases and 9 bases, in that order; junction bases with no gene match: 14. Here the CDR3 reads CASSLGAGQGAPKRQYF. CDR3 coding DNA: TGTGCCAGCAGCTTGGGAGCAGGACAGGGGGCCCCGAAGAGGCAGTACTTC.

This chain uses TRBV12-2 with TRBJ1-5. TRBV12-2 constitutes a pseudogene. CDR3 length: 13 amino acids. The CDR3 here is CASRFEISQPQHF. The CDR3 region has the DNA TGTGCAAGTCGCTTTGAGATTTCTCAGCCCCAGCATTTT.

CDR3 loop: CASSSGDRGQYGYTF. The CDR3 nucleotides read TGTGCCAGCAGCTCGGGGGACAGGGGGCAATATGGCTACACCTTC. The chain uses TRBV5-4 and TRBJ1-2; 12 bases map to TRBD1. Germline CDR1 SGHNT, CDR2 YYREEE (reference sequence). The CDR3 contains 15 residues. The V gene end was trimmed by 3 bases and the J gene end by 5 bases; junction bases not matched to a gene: 5.

The genes are TRBV27 and TRBJ2-1, with TRBD2 matching 8 bases. Per germline, CDR1 MNHEY and CDR2 SMNVEV (reference sequence). The V gene end was trimmed by 4 bases and the J gene end by 2 bases; junction bases not matched to a gene: 7. The CDR3 is 16 residues long. Here the CDR3 reads CASSSSGRGTYNEQFF. The CDR3, as DNA: TGTGCCAGCAGTTCCAGCGGGAGAGGGACCTACAATGAGCAGTTCTTC.

V gene TRBV6-6 combines with J gene TRBJ1-5; the D is unclear. Trimming cost V 2 bases and J 4 bases, with 9 bases left between them. Germline assignment: CDR1 MNHNY and CDR2 SVGAGI (reference sequence). The CDR3 is 14 amino acids. The CDR3 spells CASSYMADNQPQHF. DNA of the CDR3: TGTGCCAGCAGTTACATGGCGGATAATCAGCCCCAGCATTTT.

This chain connects TRBV6-5 to TRBJ2-1, with 10 bases that match TRBD2. CDR3 length: 14 amino acids. Germline-derived CDR1 and CDR2 are MNHEY and SVGAGI. With 6 bases clipped from V and 8 bases from J, the junction kept 7 bases outside the gene matches. CDR3 bases: TGTGCCAGCAGGGCACTAGCGGGAAGGTATGAGCAGTTCTTC. Amino acid sequence: CASRALAGRYEQFF.

A word on this clone: Mismatch with germline at one junction end may stem from a read error. The chain has TRBV2 and TRBJ2-7, with D perhaps matching TRBD2 (6 bases). CDR1 is SNHLY, CDR2 FYNNEI, per germline. The CDR3 runs 12 residues. CDR3 region: CASWDSSYEQHF. The CDR3 nucleotides read TGTGCCAGCTGGGACTCTTCCTACGAGCAGCACTTC. The complete variable domain, with remaining parts taken from reference TRBV2 and TRBJ2-7, reads EPEVTQTPSHQVTQMGQEVILRCVPISNHLYFYWYRQILGQKVEFLVSFYNNEISEKSEIFDDQFSVERPDGSNFTLKIRSTKLEDSAMYFCASWDSSYEQHFGPGTRLTVT.

Only a few counts were recorded for this clone. The chain recombines TRBV19 with TRBJ1-1, with a weak D call TRBD1 (5 bases). The germline CDR1 and CDR2 sequences are LNHDA and SQIVND (reference sequence). The CDR3 spans 14 residues. V dropped 3 bases and J dropped 1 base, with 9 bases sitting between them. CDR3 nucleotide sequence: TGTGCCAGTAGTATCCCCGGGGGGAACACTGAAGCTTTCTTT. Amino acid sequence: CASSIPGGNTEAFF.

The gene calls are TRBV6-2 or TRBV6-3 and TRBJ2-3; D might be TRBD2 (5 bases). V was trimmed by 6 bases and J by 0 bases, leaving 16 bases between them. The CDR3 totals 16 residues. Per germline, CDR1 MNHEY and CDR2 SVGEGT. The CDR3 region is CASSLLLGKSTDTQYF. In DNA, the CDR3 is TGTGCCAGCAGCCTTCTACTAGGCAAGAGCACAGATACGCAGTATTTT.

Worth noting for this clone: Its ends do not fully match the called genes, so a read error is possible. The gene calls are TRBV7-7 and TRBJ2-2; TRBD1 agrees at 8 bases. Germline V CDR1 and CDR2: SSHAT, FNYEAQ (reference sequence). The CDR3 consists of 15 residues. The DNA for the CDR3 is TGTGCTAGCAGCGCTTCAGGGGGCCAGACCGGGGAGCTGTTTTTT. Translating gives CASSASGGQTGELFF.

The chain joins TRBV5-1 to TRBJ1-4; D is uncertain. With 4 bases removed from V and 0 bases from J, the gap between germline ends came to 7 bases. The CDR3 totals 14 residues. Germline CDR1 is SGHRS and CDR2 is YFSETQ. The CDR3 DNA sequence: TGCGCCAGCAGCGAGACTGCAACTAATGAAAAACTGTTTTTT. Its translation is CASSETATNEKLFF.

This clone was seen only once. The V gene is TRBV4-2, the J gene TRBJ1-1; the D is unclear. The CDR3 totals 13 residues. Germline V gene data show CDR1 as LGHNA and CDR2 as YNFKEQ. Trimming stripped 0 bases from V and 3 bases from J, with 5 bases between. CDR3 sequence: CASSQDEDTEAFF. In DNA form, the CDR3 reads TGTGCCAGCAGCCAAGATGAGGACACTGAAGCTTTCTTT.

The rearrangement uses TRBV2 and TRBJ2-3, with 8 bases identical to TRBD2. CDR1 is SNHLY and CDR2 is FYNNEI in the germline V gene. This CDR3 contains 14 residues. V shed 11 bases and J 6 bases; nucleotides not matched to a gene: 13. The CDR3 DNA follows: TGTGCCTGCCAGGGAGGCGGGAGGATGGATACGCAGTATTTT. The encoded protein is CACQGGGRMDTQYF.

The J gene is TRBJ2-2, the V gene TRBV7-8; 11 bases fit TRBD2. V gave up 1 base and J gave up 7 bases; unmatched junction bases: 5. The CDR3 contains 16 residues. From germline, CDR1 is SGHVS and CDR2 FQNEAQ. CDR3 coding DNA: TGTGCCAGCAGCTTAGATAGCGGGAGGGCCGGCGGGGAGCTGTTTTTT. It encodes CASSLDSGRAGGELFF.

The chain is built from TRBV19 and TRBJ1-1, with D possibly matching TRBD1 (6 bases). Germline V lookup: CDR1 LNHDA, CDR2 SQIVND (reference sequence). This CDR3 has 17 residues. The V gene lost 7 bases and the J gene lost 1 base, with 22 bases spanning the gap. The CDR3 DNA is TGTGCCAGTACTCCCCCGGACGGAGCAGGGGCGAACACTGAAGCTTTCTTT. This sequence encodes CASTPPDGAGANTEAFF. The whole variable domain, filled in from reference TRBV19 and TRBJ1-1, reads DGGITQSPKYLFRKEGQNVTLSCEQNLNHDAMYWYRQDPGQGLRLIYYSQIVNDFQKGDIAEGYSVSREKKESFPLTVTSAQKNPTAFYLCASTPPDGAGANTEAFFGQGTRLTVV.

V is TRBV7-9 and J is TRBJ1-1, with 7 bases identical to TRBD1. CDR3 length: 14 residues. Germline CDR1 is SEHNR and CDR2 is FQNEAQ (reference sequence). V shed 3 bases, J shed 3 bases, and the junction held 4 bases outside the gene matches. This CDR3 reads CASSLNRGDTEAFF. CDR3 in DNA: TGTGCCAGCAGCTTGAACAGGGGAGACACTGAAGCTTTCTTT.

CDR3 nucleotides: TGTGCCAGCAGTGACCGGTCAGGGTATACCGGGGAGCTGTTTTTT. Protein sequence: CASSDRSGYTGELFF. The chain joins TRBV6-1 to TRBJ2-2, with D possibly matching TRBD1 (5 bases). The CDR3 length is 15 residues. V lost 3 bases, J lost 5 bases, and 13 bases lay in between. CDR1 and CDR2 (germline): MNHNS, SASEGT.

The rearrangement joins TRBV4-3 to TRBJ2-5; possible D gene TRBD1, 6 bases. V was shortened by 4 bases and J by 2 bases, with 11 bases between the two germline ends. Germline CDR1 reads LGHNA; CDR2 reads YSLEER. The CDR3 consists of 14 residues. The CDR3 spells CASSPGQRQETQYF. In DNA, the CDR3 is TGCGCCAGCAGCCCTGGACAGAGACAAGAGACCCAGTACTTC.

This clone occurred once. The chain combines TRBV6-6 with TRBJ2-6; a possible D gene is TRBD1 (6 bases). Trimming took 6 bases from V and 0 from J, leaving 12 bases between them. This CDR3 is 16 amino acids long. CDR1 is MNHNY, CDR2 SVGAGI, per germline (reference sequence). The CDR3 is CASRQGDRSGANVLTF. CDR3 bases: TGTGCCAGCAGACAGGGTGACCGCTCTGGGGCCAACGTCCTGACTTTC.